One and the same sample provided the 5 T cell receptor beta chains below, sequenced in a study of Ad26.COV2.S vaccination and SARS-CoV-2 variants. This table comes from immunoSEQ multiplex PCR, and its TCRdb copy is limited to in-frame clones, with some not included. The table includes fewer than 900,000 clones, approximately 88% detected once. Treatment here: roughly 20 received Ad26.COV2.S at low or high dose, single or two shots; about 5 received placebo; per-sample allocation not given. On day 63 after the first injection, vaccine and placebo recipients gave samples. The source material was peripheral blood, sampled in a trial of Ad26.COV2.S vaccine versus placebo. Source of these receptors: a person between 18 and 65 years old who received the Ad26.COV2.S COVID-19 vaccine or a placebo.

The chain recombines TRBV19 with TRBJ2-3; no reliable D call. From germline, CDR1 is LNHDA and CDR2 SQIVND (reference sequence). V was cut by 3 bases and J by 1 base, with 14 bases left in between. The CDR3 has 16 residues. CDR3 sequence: CASSIPTGGGTDTQYF. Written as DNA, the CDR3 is TGTGCCAGTAGTATCCCTACCGGCGGTGGCACAGATACGCAGTATTTT.

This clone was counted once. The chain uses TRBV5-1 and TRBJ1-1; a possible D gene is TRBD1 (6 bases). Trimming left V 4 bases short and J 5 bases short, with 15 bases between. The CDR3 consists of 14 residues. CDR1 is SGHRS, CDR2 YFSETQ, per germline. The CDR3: CASSLGQSGTEAFF. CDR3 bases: TGCGCCAGCAGCCTTGGACAGAGTGGGACTGAAGCTTTCTTT.

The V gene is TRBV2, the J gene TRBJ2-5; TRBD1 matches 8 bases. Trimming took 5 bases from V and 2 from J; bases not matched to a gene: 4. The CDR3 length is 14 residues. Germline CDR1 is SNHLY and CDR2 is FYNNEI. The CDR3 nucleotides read TGTGCCAGCAGTTCCAGACAGGGGCAAGAGACCCAGTACTTC. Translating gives CASSSRQGQETQYF.

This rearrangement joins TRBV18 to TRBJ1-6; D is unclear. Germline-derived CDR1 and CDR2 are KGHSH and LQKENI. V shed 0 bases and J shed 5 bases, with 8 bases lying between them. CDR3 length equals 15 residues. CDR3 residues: CASSPPAANNSPLHF. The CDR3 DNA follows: TGTGCCAGCTCACCACCGGCAGCTAATAATTCACCCCTCCACTTT.

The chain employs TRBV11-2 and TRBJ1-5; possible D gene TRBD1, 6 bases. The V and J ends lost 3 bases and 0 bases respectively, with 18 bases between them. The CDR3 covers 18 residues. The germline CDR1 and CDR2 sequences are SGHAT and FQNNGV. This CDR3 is CASSLGQLRGDSNQPQHF. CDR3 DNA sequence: TGTGCCAGCAGCTTGGGTCAACTCAGGGGTGATAGCAATCAGCCCCAGCATTTT.